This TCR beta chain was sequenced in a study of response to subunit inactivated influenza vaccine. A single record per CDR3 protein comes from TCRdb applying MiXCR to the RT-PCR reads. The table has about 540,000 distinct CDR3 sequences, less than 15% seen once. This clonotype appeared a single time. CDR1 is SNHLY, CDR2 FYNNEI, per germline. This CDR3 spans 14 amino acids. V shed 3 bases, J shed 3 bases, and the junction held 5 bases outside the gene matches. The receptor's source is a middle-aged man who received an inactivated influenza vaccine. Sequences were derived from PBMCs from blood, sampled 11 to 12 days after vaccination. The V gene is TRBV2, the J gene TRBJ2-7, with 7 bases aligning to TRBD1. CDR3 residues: CASSDGQGDYEQYF. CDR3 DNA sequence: TGTGCCAGCAGTGACGGGCAGGGGGACTACGAGCAGTACTTC. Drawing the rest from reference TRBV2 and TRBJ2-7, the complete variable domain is EPEVTQTPSHQVTQMGQEVILRCVPISNHLYFYWYRQILGQKVEFLVSFYNNEISEKSEIFDDQFSVERPDGSNFTLKIRSTKLEDSAMYFCASSDGQGDYEQYFGPGTRLTVT.